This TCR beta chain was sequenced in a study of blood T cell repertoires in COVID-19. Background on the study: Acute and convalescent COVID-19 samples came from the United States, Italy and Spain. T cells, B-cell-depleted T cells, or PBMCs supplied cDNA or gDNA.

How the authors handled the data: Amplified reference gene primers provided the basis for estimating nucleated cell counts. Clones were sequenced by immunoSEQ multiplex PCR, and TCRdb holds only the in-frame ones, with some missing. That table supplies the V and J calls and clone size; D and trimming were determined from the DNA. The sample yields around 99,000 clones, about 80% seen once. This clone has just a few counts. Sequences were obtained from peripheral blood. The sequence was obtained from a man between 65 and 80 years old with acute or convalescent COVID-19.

CDR3 DNA: TGTGCCAGCCGGTCCCTATCCACAGATACGCAGTATTTT. Amino acid sequence: CASRSLSTDTQYF. This sequence joins TRBV6-5 and TRBJ2-3; no clear D. Germline CDR1 reads MNHEY; CDR2 reads SVGAGI. The CDR3 is 13 amino acids. V lost 8 bases and J 2 bases, leaving 11 bases between the germline ends.